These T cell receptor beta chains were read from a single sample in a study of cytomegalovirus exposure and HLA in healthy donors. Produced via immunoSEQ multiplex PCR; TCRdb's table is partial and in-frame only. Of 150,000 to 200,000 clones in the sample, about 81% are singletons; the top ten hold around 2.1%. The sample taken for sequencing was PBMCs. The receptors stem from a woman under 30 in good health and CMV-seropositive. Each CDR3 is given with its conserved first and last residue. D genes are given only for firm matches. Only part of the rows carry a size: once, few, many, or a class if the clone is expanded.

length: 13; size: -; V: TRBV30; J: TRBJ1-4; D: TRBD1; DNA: TGTGCCTGGTCCCGGGACAGTAATGAAAAACTGTTTTTT; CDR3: CAWSRDSNEKLFF
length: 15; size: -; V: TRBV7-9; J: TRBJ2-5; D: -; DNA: TGTGCCAGCAGCTTAGGAGGGTGGGCACAAGAGACCCAGTACTTC; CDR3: CASSLGGWAQETQYF
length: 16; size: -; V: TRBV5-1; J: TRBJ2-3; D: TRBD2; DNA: TGCGCCAGCAGCTTGCTAGCGGGGGGGCGTACAGATACGCAGTATTTT; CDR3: CASSLLAGGRTDTQYF
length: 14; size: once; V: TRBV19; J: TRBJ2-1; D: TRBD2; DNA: TGTGCCAGTCGCCCGGGGGGTTCAAACAATGAGCAGTTCTTC; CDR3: CASRPGGSNNEQFF
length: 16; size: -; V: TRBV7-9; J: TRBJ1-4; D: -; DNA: TGTGCCAGCAGCTTTTTTCGGTTCTCCGGGAGTGAAAAACTGTTTTTT; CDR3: CASSFFRFSGSEKLFF
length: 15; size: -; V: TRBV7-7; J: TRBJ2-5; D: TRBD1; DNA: TGTGCTAGCAGCTTAGGGGGACAGCAACGGGAGACCCAGTACTTC; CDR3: CASSLGGQQRETQYF
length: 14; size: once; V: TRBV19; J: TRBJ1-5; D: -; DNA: TGTGCCAGTAGTCTGGCCCAGGCCGGTCAGCCCCAGCATTTT; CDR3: CASSLAQAGQPQHF
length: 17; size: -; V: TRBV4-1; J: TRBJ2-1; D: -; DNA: TGCGCCAGCAGCCGATCAGCTTCCACTAACCACGACAATGAGCAGTTCTTC; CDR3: CASSRSASTNHDNEQFF
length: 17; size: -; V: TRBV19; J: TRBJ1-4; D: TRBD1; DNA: TGTGCCAGCAGGGAGACAGGGGGCACCTCAACTAATGAAAAACTGTTTTTT; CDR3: CASRETGGTSTNEKLFF
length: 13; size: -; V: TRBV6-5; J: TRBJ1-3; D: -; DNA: TGTGCCAGCAGTTACCGCGGCGGAAACACCATATATTTT; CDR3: CASSYRGGNTIYF
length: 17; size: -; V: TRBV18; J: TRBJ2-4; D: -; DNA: TGTGCCAGCTCACCCACGGGAGTGGGAAGGGGAGGAAACATTCAGTACTTC; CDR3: CASSPTGVGRGGNIQYF
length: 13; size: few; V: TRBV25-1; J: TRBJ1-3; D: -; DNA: TGTGCCAGCAGTGTCTACTCTGGAAACACCATATATTTT; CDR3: CASSVYSGNTIYF
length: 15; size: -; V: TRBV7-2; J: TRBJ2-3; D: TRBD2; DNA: TGTGCCAGCAGACGGACTAGCGGGGGCCAAGATACGCAGTATTTT; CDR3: CASRRTSGGQDTQYF
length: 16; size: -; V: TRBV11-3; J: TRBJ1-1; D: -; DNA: TGTGCCAGCAGCCCCGGGGGGGGGCGGATGAACACTGAAGCTTTCTTT; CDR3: CASSPGGGRMNTEAFF
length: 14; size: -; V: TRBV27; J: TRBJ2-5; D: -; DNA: TGTGCCAGCTCTCACGGGGGTCTTCCTGAGACCCAGTACTTC; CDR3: CASSHGGLPETQYF